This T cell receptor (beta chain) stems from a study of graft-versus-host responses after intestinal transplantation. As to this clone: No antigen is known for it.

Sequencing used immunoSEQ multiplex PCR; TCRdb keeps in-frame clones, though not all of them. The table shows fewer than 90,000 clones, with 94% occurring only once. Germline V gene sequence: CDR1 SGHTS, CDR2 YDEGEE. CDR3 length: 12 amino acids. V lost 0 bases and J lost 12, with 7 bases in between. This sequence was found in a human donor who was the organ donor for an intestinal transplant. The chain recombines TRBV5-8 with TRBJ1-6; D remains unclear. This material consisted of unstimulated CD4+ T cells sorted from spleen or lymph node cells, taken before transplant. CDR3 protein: CASSLDSRPLHF. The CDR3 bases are TGTGCCAGCAGCTTGGACAGCAGACCCCTCCACTTT.